Listed below are T cell receptor beta chains from one sample, sequenced in a study of blood T cell repertoires in COVID-19. Only in-frame clones appear in the TCRdb table, and some are missing; sequencing was by immunoSEQ multiplex PCR. This sample has roughly 500,000 clones, with approximately 90% found just once. The sequencing sample was made of PBMCs or T cells enriched from blood (not recorded which). The receptor source for this set is a woman aged 40-49 years who had recovered from COVID-19. CDR3s leave out the opening cysteine and the closing phenylalanine or tryptophan.

CDR3 protein | J gene | V gene
ASSLGGTGTYEQY | TRBJ2-7 | TRBV5-1
ASSYRGTGGKNYGYT | TRBJ1-2 | TRBV6-2/TRBV6-3
ASSLGPGANTEAF | TRBJ1-1 | TRBV7-2
ASGRLFGETQY | TRBJ2-5 | TRBV4-2
ASTTEDTEAF | TRBJ1-1 | TRBV25-1
ASSVAAGPDTQY | TRBJ2-3 | TRBV9
ASSAQGIGANVLT | TRBJ2-6 | TRBV5-1
ATSDRNYGYT | TRBJ1-2 | TRBV24-1
SVDVMNRASNEQF | TRBJ2-1 | TRBV29-1
ASSLRGLAGGPYEQY | TRBJ2-7 | TRBV7-9
ASSTLAGGRNEQF | TRBJ2-1 | TRBV7-9
ASTPAGQGADEQY | TRBJ2-7 | TRBV19
ASSLEGGRANYGYT | TRBJ1-2 | TRBV7-2
ASSLSNPGGARNTEAF | TRBJ1-1 | TRBV7-2
ASSLYTGLGTDTQY | TRBJ2-3 | TRBV11-2
ASPRERLAGGGTDTQY | TRBJ2-3 | TRBV28
ATSDSGIGELF | TRBJ2-2 | TRBV24-1
ASSQGGEGQPQH | TRBJ1-5 | TRBV4-3
ASRSLETGANVLT | TRBJ2-6 | TRBV7-9
ASSPRTGGQPQH | TRBJ1-5 | TRBV3-1/TRBV3-2
ASSLGTSGKVYEQF | TRBJ2-1 | TRBV7-9
ASSPLRTLVNEQF | TRBJ2-1 | TRBV27
AIRQQGNGELF | TRBJ2-2 | TRBV27
ASSQAGQIYNEQF | TRBJ2-1 | TRBV3-1/TRBV3-2
ASSESGGYNEQF | TRBJ2-1 | TRBV10-1
ASSGPTEAF | TRBJ1-1 | TRBV18